The 10 T cell receptor beta chains in this list originate from one sample, sequenced in a study of control samples from healthy donors and cancer patients (TCRdb year 2020). Library construction relied on the immunoSEQ multiplex PCR assay. Here the immuneACCESS table is served through TCRdb, limited to in-frame sequences with V and J called. Missing clones are a known gap in these copies; in checked studies unresolved V genes cover under half, and the rest lacks a known reason. The table for this sample lists over 150,000 clones; roughly nine tenths of them were counted only once. Around 1.5% of the sample is taken by the ten largest. The sequenced material came from blood. Receptor source: a man aged 30-40 years in good health.

V and J are TRBV20-1 and TRBJ2-4; D not certain. Trimming left V 3 bases short and J 0 bases short, with 9 bases between. The length of the CDR3 is 14 residues. Germline V gene lookup returns CDR1 DFQATT and CDR2 SNEGSKA (reference sequence). This CDR3 is CSASPAIAKNIQYF. CDR3 in DNA: TGCAGTGCTAGTCCAGCTATAGCCAAAAACATTCAGTACTTC.

The chain links TRBV19 to TRBJ1-1, with 8 bases identical to TRBD1. From germline, CDR1 is LNHDA and CDR2 SQIVND (reference sequence). CDR3 length: 15 residues. V trimming: 6 bases; J trimming: 5 bases; junction bases outside the gene matches: 11. Here the CDR3 DNA reads TGTGCCAGTAGCAGGGGGCGTGTTCTCGGGACTGAAGCTTTCTTT. Protein: CASSRGRVLGTEAFF.

This clone was counted a few times. The rearrangement joins TRBV30 to TRBJ1-2; 8 nucleotides align to TRBD1. Germline CDR1 and CDR2: GTSNPN and SVGIG (reference sequence). J was trimmed by 5 bases and V by 4 bases; bases with no gene match: 12. The CDR3 length is 15 residues. CDR3: CAWTRPGTGGYGYTF. In DNA, the CDR3 is TGTGCCTGGACTCGTCCCGGGACAGGCGGGTATGGCTACACCTTC.

This chain links TRBV9 with TRBJ2-3; possibly TRBD2 for D (5 bases). The germline gives CDR1 SGDLS, CDR2 YYNGEE. Trimming took 6 bases from V and 2 from J, leaving 13 bases between them. The CDR3 extends over 14 amino acids. CDR3 nucleotide sequence: TGTGCCAGCACCGTGGGGAGAGACACAGATACGCAGTATTTT. This sequence encodes CASTVGRDTDTQYF.

Notes on this clone: Other DNA sequences from this sample encode an identical CDR3 as well. The V gene is TRBV3-1 (or the pseudogene TRBV3-2), the J gene TRBJ2-7; D might be TRBD1 (6 bases). CDR1 and CDR2 from the germline V gene are LGHDT and YNNKEL (reference sequence). The V gene lost 6 bases and the J gene lost 1 base, with 10 bases spanning the gap. The CDR3 contains 13 residues. CDR3 region: CASSYGQSYEQYF. In DNA form, the CDR3 reads TGTGCCAGCAGTTATGGACAGTCCTACGAGCAGTACTTC.

The genes are TRBV19 and TRBJ2-1, with 8 bases that match TRBD2. J lost 4 bases, V lost 6 bases, and 5 bases had no gene match. The CDR3 consists of 14 residues. Germline CDR1 LNHDA, CDR2 SQIVND (reference sequence). CDR3 sequence: CASSETSGYNEQFF. The CDR3 region has the DNA TGTGCCAGTAGCGAAACTAGCGGTTACAATGAGCAGTTCTTC.

The rearrangement uses TRBV18 and TRBJ1-4, with D perhaps matching TRBD1 (6 bases). CDR1 and CDR2 (germline): KGHSH, LQKENI. V lost 1 base to trimming and J lost 3 bases, with 12 bases between them. The CDR3 sequence is 16 residues long. CDR3 sequence reads: CASSPQGGGSNEKLFF. DNA for the CDR3: TGTGCCAGCTCACCACAGGGGGGCGGCTCTAATGAAAAACTGTTTTTT.

V and J are TRBV27 and TRBJ2-6, with D tentatively TRBD1 or TRBD2 (6 bases each). Germline CDR1 reads MNHEY; CDR2 reads SMNVEV (reference sequence). This CDR3 spans 14 amino acids. V was clipped by 10 bases and J by 1 base, with 11 bases between them. This CDR3 is CATKGGSGANVLTF. DNA of the CDR3: TGTGCCACCAAAGGGGGGTCTGGGGCCAACGTCCTGACTTTC. Drawing the rest from reference TRBV27 and TRBJ2-6, the complete variable domain is EAQVTQNPRYLITVTGKKLTVTCSQNMNHEYMSWYRQDPGLGLRQIYYSMNVEVTDKGDVPEGYKVSRKEKRNFPLILESPSPNQTSLYFCATKGGSGANVLTFGAGSRLTVL.

The genes are TRBV30 and TRBJ2-5, with D possibly called TRBD1 or TRBD2 (5 bases each). Trimming shortened V by 4 bases and J by 2 bases, and 11 bases separated the two germline ends. The CDR3 has 13 residues. Germline V gives CDR1 GTSNPN, CDR2 SVGIG (reference sequence). The CDR3: CAWIGAYQETQYF. The CDR3 nucleotides are TGTGCCTGGATCGGGGCTTATCAAGAGACCCAGTACTTC.

V is TRBV5-4 and J is TRBJ1-6, with 9 bases aligning to TRBD1. Germline-derived CDR1 and CDR2 are SGHNT and YYREEE (reference sequence). The CDR3 length is 14 residues. The V gene end was trimmed by 4 bases and the J gene end by 7 bases; junction bases not matched to a gene: 3. CDR3 sequence reads: CASSVDRGNSPLHF. The CDR3 DNA sequence: TGTGCCAGCAGCGTTGACAGGGGGAATTCACCCCTCCACTTT.